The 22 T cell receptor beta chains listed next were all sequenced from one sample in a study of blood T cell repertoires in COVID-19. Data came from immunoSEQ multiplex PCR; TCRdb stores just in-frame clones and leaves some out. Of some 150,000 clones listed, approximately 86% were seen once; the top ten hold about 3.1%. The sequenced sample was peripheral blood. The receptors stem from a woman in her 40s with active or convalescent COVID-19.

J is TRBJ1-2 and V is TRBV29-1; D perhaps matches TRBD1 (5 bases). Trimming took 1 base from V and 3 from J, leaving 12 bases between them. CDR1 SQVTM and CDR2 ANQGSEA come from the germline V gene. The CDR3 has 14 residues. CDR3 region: CSVEGTPVHYGYTF. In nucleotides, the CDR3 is TGCAGCGTTGAAGGGACACCAGTTCACTATGGCTACACCTTC.

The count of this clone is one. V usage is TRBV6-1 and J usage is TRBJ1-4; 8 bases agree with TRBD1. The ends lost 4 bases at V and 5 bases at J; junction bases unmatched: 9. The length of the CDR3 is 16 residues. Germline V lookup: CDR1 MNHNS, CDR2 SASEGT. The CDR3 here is CASSAGTGSRNEKLFF. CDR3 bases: TGTGCCAGCAGTGCCGGGACAGGTAGCCGAAATGAAAAACTGTTTTTT.

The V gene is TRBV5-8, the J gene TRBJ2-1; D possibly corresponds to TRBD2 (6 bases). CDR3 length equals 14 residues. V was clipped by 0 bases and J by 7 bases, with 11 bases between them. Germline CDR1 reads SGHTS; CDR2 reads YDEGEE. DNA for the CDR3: TGTGCCAGCAGCTTGGTGGCTAGCGAAAATGAGCAGTTCTTC. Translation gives CASSLVASENEQFF.

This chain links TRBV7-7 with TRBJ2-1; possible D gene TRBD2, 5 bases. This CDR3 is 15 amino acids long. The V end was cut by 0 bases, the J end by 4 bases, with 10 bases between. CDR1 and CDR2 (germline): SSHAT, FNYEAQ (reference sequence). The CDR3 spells CASSLAEGSYNEQFF. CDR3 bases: TGTGCCAGCAGCTTAGCAGAGGGTTCTTACAATGAGCAGTTCTTC.

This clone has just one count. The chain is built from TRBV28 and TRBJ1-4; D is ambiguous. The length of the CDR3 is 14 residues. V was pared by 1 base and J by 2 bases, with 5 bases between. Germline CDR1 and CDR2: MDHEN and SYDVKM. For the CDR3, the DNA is TGTGCCAGCAGTTTATTCAGTACTAATGAAAAACTGTTTTTT. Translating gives CASSLFSTNEKLFF.

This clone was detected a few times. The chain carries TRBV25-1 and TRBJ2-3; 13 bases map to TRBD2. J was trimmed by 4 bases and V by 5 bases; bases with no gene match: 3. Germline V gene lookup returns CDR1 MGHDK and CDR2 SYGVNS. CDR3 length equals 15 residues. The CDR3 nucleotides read TGTGCCAGCAGTCTCGGACTAGCGGGAGCAGATACGCAGTATTTT. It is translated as CASSLGLAGADTQYF.

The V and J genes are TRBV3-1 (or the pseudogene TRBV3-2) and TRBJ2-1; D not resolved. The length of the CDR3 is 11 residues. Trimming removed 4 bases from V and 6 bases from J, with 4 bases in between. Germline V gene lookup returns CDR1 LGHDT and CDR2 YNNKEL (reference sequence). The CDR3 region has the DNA TGTGCCAGCAGCCCAGGCAATGAGCAGTTCTTC. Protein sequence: CASSPGNEQFF.

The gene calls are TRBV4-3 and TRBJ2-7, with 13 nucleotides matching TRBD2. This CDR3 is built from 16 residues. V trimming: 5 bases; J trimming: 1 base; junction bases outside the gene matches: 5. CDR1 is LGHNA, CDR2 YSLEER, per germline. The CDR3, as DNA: TGCGCCAGCAGCTCCCGACTAGCGGGAGGATCCTACGAGCAGTACTTC. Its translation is CASSSRLAGGSYEQYF.

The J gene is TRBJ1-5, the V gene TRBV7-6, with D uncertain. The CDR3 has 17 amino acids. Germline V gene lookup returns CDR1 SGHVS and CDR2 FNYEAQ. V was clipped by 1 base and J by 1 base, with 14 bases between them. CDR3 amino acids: CASSLDPPRGSNQPQHF. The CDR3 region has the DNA TGTGCCAGCAGCTTAGACCCGCCCCGAGGGAGCAATCAGCCCCAGCATTTT.

The CDR3 DNA sequence: TGCAGCCGACACAGGGCGGGTGAAGCTTTCTTT. This gives the protein CSRHRAGEAFF. The chain uses TRBV20-1 and TRBJ1-1, with D possibly TRBD1 on 6 matching bases. Germline assignment: CDR1 DFQATT and CDR2 SNEGSKA (reference sequence). This CDR3 region has 11 residues.

The CDR3 DNA sequence: TGTGCCAGCAGCCCTGCGAGCAATGAGCAGTTCTTC. This sequence encodes CASSPASNEQFF. The chain recombines TRBV7-9 with TRBJ2-1; unclear D gene. The V gene's germline CDR1 is SEHNR and CDR2 FQNEAQ (reference sequence). The ends were cut back, 5 bases at V and 6 bases at J, with 8 bases in the middle. The CDR3 consists of 12 residues.

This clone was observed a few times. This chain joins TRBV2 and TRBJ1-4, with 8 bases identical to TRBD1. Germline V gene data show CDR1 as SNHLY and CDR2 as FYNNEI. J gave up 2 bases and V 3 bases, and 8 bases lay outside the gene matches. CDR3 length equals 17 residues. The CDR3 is CASSDFRGPRTNEKLFF. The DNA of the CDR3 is TGTGCCAGCAGTGATTTCAGGGGGCCGCGGACTAATGAAAAACTGTTTTTT.

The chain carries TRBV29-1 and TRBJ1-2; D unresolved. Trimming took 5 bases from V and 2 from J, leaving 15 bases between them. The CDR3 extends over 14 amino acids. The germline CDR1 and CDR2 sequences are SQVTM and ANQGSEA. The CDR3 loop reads CSVSPGRANYGYTF. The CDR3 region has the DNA TGCAGCGTTTCCCCTGGGAGGGCCAACTATGGCTACACCTTC.

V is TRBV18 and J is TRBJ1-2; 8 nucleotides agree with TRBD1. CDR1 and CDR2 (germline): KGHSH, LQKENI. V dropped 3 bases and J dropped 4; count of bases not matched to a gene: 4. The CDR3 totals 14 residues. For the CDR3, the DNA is TGTGCCAGCTCACCGACAGGGGAGGGCTATGGCTACACCTTC. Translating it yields CASSPTGEGYGYTF.

Here the CDR3 DNA reads TGTGCCAGCAGTTTACCGCCTGGTAGGAGGTTGGCACCCCTCCACTTT. It specifies CASSLPPGRRLAPLHF. The V and J genes are TRBV27 and TRBJ1-6; no clear D. The CDR3 extends over 16 amino acids. V was cut by 2 bases and J by 11 bases, with 19 bases left in between. Per germline, CDR1 MNHEY and CDR2 SMNVEV (reference sequence).

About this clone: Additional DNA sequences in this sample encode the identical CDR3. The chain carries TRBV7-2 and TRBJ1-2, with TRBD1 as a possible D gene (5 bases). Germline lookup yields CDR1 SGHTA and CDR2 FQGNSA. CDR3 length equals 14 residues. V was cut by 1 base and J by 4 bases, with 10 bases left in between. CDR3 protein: CASSLGTGPYGYTF. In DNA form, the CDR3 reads TGTGCCAGCAGCTTAGGAACAGGCCCCTATGGCTACACCTTC.

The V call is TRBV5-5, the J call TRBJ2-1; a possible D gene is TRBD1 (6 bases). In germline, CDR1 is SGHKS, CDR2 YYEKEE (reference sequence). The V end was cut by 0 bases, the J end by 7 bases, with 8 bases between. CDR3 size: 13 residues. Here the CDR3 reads CASSLGQGNEQFF. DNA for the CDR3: TGTGCCAGCAGCTTGGGGCAGGGGAATGAGCAGTTCTTC.

The CDR3 DNA reads as TGTGCCAGCAGCGGGAGCCTCCCCGATACGCAGTATTTT. This codes for CASSGSLPDTQYF. The V and J genes are TRBV9 and TRBJ2-3; D not resolved. V gave up 3 bases and J gave up 6 bases, with 11 bases separating them. This CDR3 has 13 residues. The V gene's germline CDR1 is SGDLS and CDR2 YYNGEE.

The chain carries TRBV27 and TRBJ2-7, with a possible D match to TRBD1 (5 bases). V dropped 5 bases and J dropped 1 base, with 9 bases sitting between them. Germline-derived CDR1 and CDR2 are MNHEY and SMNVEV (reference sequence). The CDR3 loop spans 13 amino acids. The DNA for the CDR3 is TGTGCCAGCAGTCTGGGGCGATCCTACGAGCAGTACTTC. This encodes CASSLGRSYEQYF.

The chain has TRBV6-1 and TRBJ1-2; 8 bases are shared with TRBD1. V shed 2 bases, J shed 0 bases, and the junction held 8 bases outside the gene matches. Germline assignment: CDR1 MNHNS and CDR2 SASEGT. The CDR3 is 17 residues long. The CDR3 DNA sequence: TGTGCCAGCAGTGAAACAGGGGGGACGTCTTCTAACTATGGCTACACCTTC. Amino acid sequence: CASSETGGTSSNYGYTF.

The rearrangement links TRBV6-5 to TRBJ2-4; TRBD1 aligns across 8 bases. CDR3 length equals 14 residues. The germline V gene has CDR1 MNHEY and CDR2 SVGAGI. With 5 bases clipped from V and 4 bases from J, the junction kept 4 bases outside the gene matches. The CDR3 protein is CASSQGAQKNIQYF. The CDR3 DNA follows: TGTGCCAGCAGTCAGGGGGCGCAGAAAAACATTCAGTACTTC.

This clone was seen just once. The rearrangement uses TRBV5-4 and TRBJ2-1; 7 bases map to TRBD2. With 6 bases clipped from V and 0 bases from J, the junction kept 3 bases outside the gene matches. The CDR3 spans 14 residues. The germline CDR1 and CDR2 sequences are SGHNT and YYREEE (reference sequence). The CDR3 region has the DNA TGTGCCAGCACCCCGGGGGGCTCCTACAATGAGCAGTTCTTC. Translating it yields CASTPGGSYNEQFF.